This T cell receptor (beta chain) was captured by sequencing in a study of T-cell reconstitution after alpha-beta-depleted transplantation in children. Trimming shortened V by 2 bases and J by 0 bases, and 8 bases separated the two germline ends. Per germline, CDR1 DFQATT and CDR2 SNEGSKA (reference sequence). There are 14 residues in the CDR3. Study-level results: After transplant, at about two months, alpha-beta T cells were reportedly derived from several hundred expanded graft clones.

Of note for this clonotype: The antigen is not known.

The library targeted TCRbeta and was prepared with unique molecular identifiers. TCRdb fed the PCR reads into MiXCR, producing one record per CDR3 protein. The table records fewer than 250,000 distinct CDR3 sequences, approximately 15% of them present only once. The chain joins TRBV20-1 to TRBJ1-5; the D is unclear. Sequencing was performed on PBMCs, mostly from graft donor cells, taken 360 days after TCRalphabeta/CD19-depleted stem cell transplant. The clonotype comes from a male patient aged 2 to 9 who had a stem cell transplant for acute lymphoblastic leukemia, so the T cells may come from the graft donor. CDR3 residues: CSARPFYSNQPQHF. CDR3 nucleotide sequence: TGCAGTGCTAGACCCTTTTATAGCAATCAGCCCCAGCATTTT.